This T cell receptor beta chain emerged from a study of blood T cell repertoires in COVID-19. Turning to the study itself: Sites across the United States, Italy and Spain contributed samples from acute and convalescent COVID-19. In each case, the material was cDNA or gDNA derived from T cells, B-cell-depleted T cells, or PBMCs.

In the authors' methods: Researchers report that nucleated cell counts were estimated from reference gene primer amplification. Profiling relied on immunoSEQ multiplex PCR, and the TCRdb table lists in-frame clones only, not all of them. D and trimming come from the DNA, and the V and J calls and clone size come from that table. Among 40,000 to 50,000 clones listed, roughly nine tenths were seen once. Trimming shortened V by 3 bases and J by 3 bases, and 6 bases separated the two germline ends. Germline CDR1 reads SNHLY; CDR2 reads FYNNEI. The CDR3 spans 12 residues. Specimen: peripheral blood. This sequence was found in a human donor in a cohort sampled during active COVID-19. This chain links TRBV2 with TRBJ2-7; perhaps TRBD1 as D (5 bases). As DNA, the CDR3 is TGTGCCAGCAGTGAGGACATCTACGAGCAGTACTTC. It encodes CASSEDIYEQYF.